The present TCR beta chain was sequenced within a study of T cell responses to AZD1222 COVID-19 vaccine. Study-wide results and caveats: Researchers report vaccine-associated CD4 TCRs spanning spike, with dominance at 160-218 and 743-854. In a largely white British group with more females than males, clonal diversity was possibly underestimated. Reportedly, nearly half of unique spike TCRs recognized epitopes outside B.1.351/B.1.1.7 mutations.

With respect to this clone: Its antigen is still unknown.

With V trimmed by 6 bases and J by 2 bases, 14 bases remained unmatched. CDR1 is KGHDR, CDR2 SFDVKD, per germline. The CDR3 consists of 17 residues. Using immunoSEQ multiplex PCR, the repertoire was profiled, and TCRdb retains in-frame clones only, with some absent. The table has more than 100,000 clones, 75% to 90% seen once. The receptor was derived from an adult in good health. The source was peripheral blood, collected on day 0 of AZD1222 vaccination. The V call is TRBV24-1, the J call TRBJ1-2; 7 nucleotides agree with TRBD1. The CDR3 loop reads CATSNPSAGGPNYGYTF. The CDR3 DNA is TGTGCCACCAGTAACCCCTCTGCAGGGGGACCGAACTATGGCTACACCTTC.